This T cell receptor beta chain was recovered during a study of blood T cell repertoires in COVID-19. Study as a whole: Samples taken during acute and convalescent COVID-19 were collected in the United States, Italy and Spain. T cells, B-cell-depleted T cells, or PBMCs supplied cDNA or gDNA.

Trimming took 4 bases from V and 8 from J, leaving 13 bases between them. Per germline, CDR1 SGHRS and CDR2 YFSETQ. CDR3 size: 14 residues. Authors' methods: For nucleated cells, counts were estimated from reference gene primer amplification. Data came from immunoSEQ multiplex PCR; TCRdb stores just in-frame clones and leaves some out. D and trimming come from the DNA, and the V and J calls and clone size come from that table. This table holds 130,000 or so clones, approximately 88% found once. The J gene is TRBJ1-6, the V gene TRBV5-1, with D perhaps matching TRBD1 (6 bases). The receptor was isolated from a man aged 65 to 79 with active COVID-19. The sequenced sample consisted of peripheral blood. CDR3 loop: CASSPSNRDSPLHF. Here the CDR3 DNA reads TGCGCCAGCAGCCCAAGTAACAGGGATTCACCCCTCCACTTT.